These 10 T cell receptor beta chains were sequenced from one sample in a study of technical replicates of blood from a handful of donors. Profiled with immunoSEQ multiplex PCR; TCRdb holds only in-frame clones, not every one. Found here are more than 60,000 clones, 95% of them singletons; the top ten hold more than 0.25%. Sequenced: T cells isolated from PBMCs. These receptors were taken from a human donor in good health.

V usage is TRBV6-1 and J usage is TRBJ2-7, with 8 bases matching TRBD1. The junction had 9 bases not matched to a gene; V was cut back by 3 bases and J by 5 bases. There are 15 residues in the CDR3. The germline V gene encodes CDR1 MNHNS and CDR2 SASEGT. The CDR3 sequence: CASSDQTGVPDEQYF. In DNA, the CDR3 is TGTGCCAGCAGTGACCAGACAGGGGTTCCTGACGAGCAGTACTTC.

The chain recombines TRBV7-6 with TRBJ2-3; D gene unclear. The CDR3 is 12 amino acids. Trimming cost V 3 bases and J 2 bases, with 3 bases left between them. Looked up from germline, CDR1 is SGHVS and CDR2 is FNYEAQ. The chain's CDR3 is CASSLYTDTQYF. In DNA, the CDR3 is TGTGCCAGCAGCTTGTACACAGATACGCAGTATTTT.

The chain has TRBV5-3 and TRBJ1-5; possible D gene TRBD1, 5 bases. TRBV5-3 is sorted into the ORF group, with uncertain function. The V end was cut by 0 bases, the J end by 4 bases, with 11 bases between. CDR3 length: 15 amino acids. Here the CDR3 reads CARSLDRPSNQPQHF. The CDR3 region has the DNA TGTGCCAGAAGCTTGGACAGGCCGTCTAATCAGCCCCAGCATTTT.

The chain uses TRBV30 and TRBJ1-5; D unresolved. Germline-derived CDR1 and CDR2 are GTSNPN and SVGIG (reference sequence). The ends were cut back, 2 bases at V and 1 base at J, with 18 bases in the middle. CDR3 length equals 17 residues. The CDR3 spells CAWSLNAGRSSNQPQHF. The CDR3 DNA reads TGTGCCTGGAGTCTTAATGCGGGTAGGTCAAGCAATCAGCCCCAGCATTTT.

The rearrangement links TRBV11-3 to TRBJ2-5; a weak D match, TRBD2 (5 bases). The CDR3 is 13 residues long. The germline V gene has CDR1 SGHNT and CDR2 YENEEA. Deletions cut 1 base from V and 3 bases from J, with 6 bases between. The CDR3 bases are TGTGCCAGCAGCTTAGTCGGGGAAGAGACCCAGTACTTC. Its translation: CASSLVGEETQYF.

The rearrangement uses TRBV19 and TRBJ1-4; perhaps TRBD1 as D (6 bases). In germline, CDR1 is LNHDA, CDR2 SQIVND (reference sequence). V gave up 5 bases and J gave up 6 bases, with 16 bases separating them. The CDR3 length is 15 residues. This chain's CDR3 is CASSQGWGPDEKLFF. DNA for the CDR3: TGTGCCAGTAGTCAAGGGTGGGGGCCAGATGAAAAACTGTTTTTT.

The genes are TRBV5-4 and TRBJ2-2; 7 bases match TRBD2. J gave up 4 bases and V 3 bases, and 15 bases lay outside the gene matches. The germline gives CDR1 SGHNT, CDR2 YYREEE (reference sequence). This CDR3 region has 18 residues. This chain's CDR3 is CASSSPGTTSGGTGELFF. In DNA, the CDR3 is TGTGCCAGCAGCTCCCCCGGGACTACCTCGGGGGGCACCGGGGAGCTGTTTTTT.

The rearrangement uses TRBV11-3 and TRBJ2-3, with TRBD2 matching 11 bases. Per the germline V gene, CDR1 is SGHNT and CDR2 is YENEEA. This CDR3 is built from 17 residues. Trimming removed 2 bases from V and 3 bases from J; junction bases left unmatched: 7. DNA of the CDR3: TGTGCCAGCAGCTTAAAAGCTAGCGGGGGGTGGACAGATACGCAGTATTTT. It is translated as CASSLKASGGWTDTQYF.

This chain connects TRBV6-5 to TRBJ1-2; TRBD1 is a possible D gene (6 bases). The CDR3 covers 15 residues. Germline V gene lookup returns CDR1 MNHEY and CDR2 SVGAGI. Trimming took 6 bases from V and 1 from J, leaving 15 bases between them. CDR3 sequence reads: CASSPRQEINYGYTF. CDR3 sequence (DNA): TGTGCCAGCAGCCCACGACAGGAAATTAACTATGGCTACACCTTC.

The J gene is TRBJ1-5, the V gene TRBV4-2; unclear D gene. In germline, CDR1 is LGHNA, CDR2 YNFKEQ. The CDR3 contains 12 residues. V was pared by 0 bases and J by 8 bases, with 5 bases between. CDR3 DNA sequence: TGTGCCAGCAGCCAAGATCAGGAGCCCCAGCATTTT. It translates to CASSQDQEPQHF.